This T cell receptor beta chain was sequenced during a study of shared clonotypes between healthy human individuals. About the study: Two women and a few men aged 18 to 49 served as donors. CD4 naive and memory got three plates each, CD8 naive two, CD8 memory one.

The germline gives CDR1 SGHRS, CDR2 YFSETQ. Trimming removed 4 bases at V and 6 bases at J, with 16 bases between. CDR3 size: 14 residues. Here immunoSEQ multiplex PCR was the method, and the copy in TCRdb shows in-frame clones only, minus some. The sample shows over 2 million clones, 95% of them seen only once. What was sequenced was naive CD4+ T cells sorted from blood. The subset was: CD45RA+ positively selected. The receptor comes from a man in his late teens or twenties in good health. The rearrangement joins TRBV5-1 to TRBJ1-1, with D unclear. The CDR3 nucleotides are TGCGCCAGCAGCCCCATGTTGGGAAGCGCTGAAGCTTTCTTT. Encoded protein: CASSPMLGSAEAFF.